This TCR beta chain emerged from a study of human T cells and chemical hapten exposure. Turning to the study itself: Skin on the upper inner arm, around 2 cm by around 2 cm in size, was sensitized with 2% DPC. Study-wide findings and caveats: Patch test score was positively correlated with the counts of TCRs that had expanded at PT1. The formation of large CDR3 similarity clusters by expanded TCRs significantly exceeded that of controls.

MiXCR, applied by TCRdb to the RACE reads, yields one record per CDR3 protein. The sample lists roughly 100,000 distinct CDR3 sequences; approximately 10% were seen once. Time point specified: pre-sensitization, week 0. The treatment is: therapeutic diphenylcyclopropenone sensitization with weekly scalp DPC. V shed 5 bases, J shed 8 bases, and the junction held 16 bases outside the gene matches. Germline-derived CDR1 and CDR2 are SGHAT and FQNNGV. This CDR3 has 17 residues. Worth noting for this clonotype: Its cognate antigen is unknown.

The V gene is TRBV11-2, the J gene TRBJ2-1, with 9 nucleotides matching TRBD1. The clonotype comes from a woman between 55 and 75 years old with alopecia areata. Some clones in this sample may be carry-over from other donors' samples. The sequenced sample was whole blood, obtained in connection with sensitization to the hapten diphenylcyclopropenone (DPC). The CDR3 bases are TGTGCCAGCAGCCCCAACTCCGGGACAGGGTTCGTGGATGAGCAGTTCTTC. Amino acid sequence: CASSPNSGTGFVDEQFF.